This T cell receptor beta chain was retrieved from a study of cytomegalovirus exposure and HLA in healthy donors. Study results and caveats: The study labeled approximately 150 TCR beta chains cytomegalovirus-associated. Presence/absence results assume similar sequencing depth per donor, which may not hold.

PCR amplification relied on 60 Vbeta primers (plus 13 Jbeta primers). Here immunoSEQ multiplex PCR was the method, and the copy in TCRdb shows in-frame clones only, minus some. Of 75,000 to 90,000 clones listed, roughly 85% were seen once; the top ten hold 6.5% to 8.5%. This clone has just a few counts. Its target is not known. The CDR3 sequence is 20 residues long. The V segment lost 6 bases and the J segment 6 bases; nucleotides outside the gene matches: 21. CDR1 is MNHEY, CDR2 SMNVEV, per germline (reference sequence). Sequencing was carried out using PBMCs. The chain recombines TRBV27 with TRBJ2-2; 11 bases align to TRBD1. The clonotype comes from a middle-aged man in good health and CMV-seropositive. The CDR3 region is CASSLRTGGFSGSYPGELFF. DNA of the CDR3: TGTGCCAGCAGCCTTCGGACAGGGGGCTTTAGCGGGAGTTATCCCGGGGAGCTGTTTTTT.